This is a list of T cell receptor beta chains from one sample in a study of early T cells in non-severe SARS-CoV-2 infection. TCRdb called the 5' RACE reads again in MiXCR, with one record for every CDR3 protein. The sample records some 45,000 distinct CDR3 sequences, roughly a tenth being singletons. The source was whole blood, collected at baseline. Receptor source: an adult who was a healthcare worker with PCR-confirmed SARS-CoV-2 infection or an uninfected control (not recorded which). Each CDR3 is given with its conserved first and last residue. The order of the fields is J gene, V gene, clone size, D gene, CDR3 protein, CDR3 DNA. A D gene is named only where the DNA matches it firmly. Expanded clones are given a class, and other clones once, few, many or no size at all.

TRBJ2-3	TRBV6-6	.	TRBD1	CASSYPRGQDTQYF	TGTGCCAGCAGTTACCCCAGGGGGCAGGATACGCAGTATTTT
TRBJ2-7	TRBV12-3/TRBV12-4	few	TRBD2	CASTGGGSHSYEQYF	TGTGCCAGCACCGGCGGGGGGTCCCACTCCTACGAGCAGTACTTC
TRBJ2-7	TRBV7-2	few	TRBD1	CASAEQGAYEQYF	TGTGCCAGCGCAGAACAGGGGGCCTACGAGCAGTACTTC
TRBJ2-7	TRBV5-5	.	.	CASSLLISSYEQYF	TGTGCCAGCAGCTTGCTTATAAGCTCCTACGAGCAGTACTTC
TRBJ2-3	TRBV12-3/TRBV12-4	.	.	CASSLGIRISTDTQYF	TGTGCCAGCAGTTTAGGGATCCGAATTAGCACAGATACGCAGTATTTT
TRBJ2-7	TRBV29-1	.	.	CSVERGSSYEQYF	TGCAGCGTTGAACGGGGAAGCTCCTACGAGCAGTACTTC
TRBJ2-2	TRBV6-2/TRBV6-3	many	TRBD1	CASSRSRTGRNTGELFF	TGTGCCAGCAGCCGTAGTCGGACAGGACGAAACACCGGGGAGCTGTTTTTT
TRBJ2-2	TRBV5-4	.	.	CASSSRRGPGELFF	TGTGCCAGCAGCTCCCGACGGGGGCCCGGGGAGCTGTTTTTT
TRBJ2-7	TRBV6-5	few	.	CASSYSKGSPYEQYF	TGTGCCAGCAGTTACTCGAAGGGGTCCCCCTACGAGCAGTACTTC
TRBJ2-2	TRBV28	many	TRBD1	CASSQPRGQGSTGELFF	TGTGCCAGCAGCCAGCCTCGGGGACAGGGGAGCACCGGGGAGCTGTTTTTT
TRBJ1-6	TRBV12-3/TRBV12-4	many	.	CASTSSGAHNSPLHF	TGTGCCAGCACGTCATCCGGGGCCCATAATTCACCCCTCCACTTT
TRBJ2-2	TRBV28	.	TRBD2	CASSSSGSYTGELFF	TGTGCCAGCAGTTCTAGCGGGAGTTACACCGGGGAGCTGTTTTTT
TRBJ2-5	TRBV6-6	few	.	CASSYVGQETQYF	TGTGCCAGCAGTTATGTAGGCCAAGAGACCCAGTACTTC
TRBJ2-6	TRBV15	few	.	CATSRLGTAYSGANVLTF	TGTGCCACCAGCAGACTCGGGACTGCCTACTCTGGGGCCAACGTCCTGACTTTC
TRBJ2-3	TRBV7-8	few	TRBD2	CASSITSGGADTQYF	TGTGCCAGCAGCATAACTAGCGGGGGGGCAGATACGCAGTATTTT
TRBJ2-5	TRBV3-1	.	.	CASSQDSSGTQYF	TGTGCCAGCAGCCAAGATAGCTCCGGGACCCAGTACTTC
TRBJ2-5	TRBV18	.	.	CASSPGPPGTYQETQYF	TGTGCCAGCTCACCTGGCCCTCCAGGGACGTACCAAGAGACCCAGTACTTC
TRBJ2-5	TRBV11-2	many	TRBD1	CASSSYVQGAGGETQYF	TGTGCCAGCAGCTCTTACGTCCAGGGGGCTGGGGGAGAGACCCAGTACTTC
TRBJ1-2	TRBV2	.	.	CASSVVVPGAGGYTF	TGTGCCAGCAGTGTAGTAGTTCCGGGCGCAGGTGGCTACACCTTC
TRBJ2-7	TRBV5-1	few	.	CASSPSERTTYEQYF	TGCGCCAGCAGCCCTTCAGAGCGGACAACCTACGAGCAGTACTTC
TRBJ2-4	TRBV3-1	.	.	CASSQTGALSHIQYF	TGTGCCAGCAGCCAAACAGGAGCCTTATCGCACATTCAGTACTTC
TRBJ2-1	TRBV11-3	few	.	CASSLAKDRSLEQFF	TGTGCCAGCAGCTTAGCGAAAGACAGGTCCCTTGAGCAGTTCTTC
TRBJ1-5	TRBV18	.	.	CASSRGQFNQPQHF	TGTGCCAGCTCCCGAGGACAGTTCAATCAGCCCCAGCATTTT
TRBJ1-1	TRBV6-1	few	.	CASSIREGNTEAFF	TGTGCCAGCAGTATCAGGGAGGGCAACACTGAAGCTTTCTTT
TRBJ1-5	TRBV6-1	.	TRBD1	CASTRDRVVGSNQPQHF	TGTGCCAGCACCCGGGACAGGGTAGTTGGGAGCAATCAGCCCCAGCATTTT
TRBJ2-1	TRBV6-1	.	TRBD2	CASSGDLAGANEQFF	TGTGCCAGCAGTGGGGACCTAGCGGGGGCCAATGAGCAGTTCTTC
TRBJ2-7	TRBV6-1	many	TRBD1	CALSPGQGSDEQYF	TGTGCCCTTTCTCCGGGACAGGGGAGCGACGAGCAGTACTTC
TRBJ2-1	TRBV4-2	many	TRBD1	CASSKKSGTGSNEQFF	TGTGCCAGCAGCAAGAAAAGCGGGACAGGGTCCAATGAGCAGTTCTTC
TRBJ1-1	TRBV4-3	.	.	CASSQATMNTEAFF	TGCGCCAGCAGCCAAGCAACAATGAACACTGAAGCTTTCTTT
TRBJ2-4	TRBV10-1	many	.	CASSEIPLARENIQYF	TGCGCCAGCAGTGAAATCCCTTTAGCCAGGGAAAACATTCAGTACTTC
TRBJ2-2	TRBV6-6	.	TRBD2	CASSYYPPGLAVKTGELFF	TGTGCCAGCAGTTATTACCCCCCCGGACTAGCGGTGAAAACCGGGGAGCTGTTTTTT
TRBJ1-1	TRBV5-4	.	.	CASSFFQGGTEAFF	TGTGCCAGCAGCTTTTTTCAAGGGGGAACTGAAGCTTTCTTT